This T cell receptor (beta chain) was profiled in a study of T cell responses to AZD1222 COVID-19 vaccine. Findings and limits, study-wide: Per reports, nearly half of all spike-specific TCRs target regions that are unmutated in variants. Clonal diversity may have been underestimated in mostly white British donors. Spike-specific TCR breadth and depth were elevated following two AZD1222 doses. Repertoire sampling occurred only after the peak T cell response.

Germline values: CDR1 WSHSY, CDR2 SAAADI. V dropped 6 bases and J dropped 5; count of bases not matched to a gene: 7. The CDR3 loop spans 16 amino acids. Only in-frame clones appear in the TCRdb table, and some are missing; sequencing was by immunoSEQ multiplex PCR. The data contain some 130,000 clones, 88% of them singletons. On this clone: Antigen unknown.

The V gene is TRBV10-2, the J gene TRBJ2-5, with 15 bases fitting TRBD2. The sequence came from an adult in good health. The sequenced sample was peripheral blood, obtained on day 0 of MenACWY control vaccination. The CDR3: CASSVGTSGRRETQYF. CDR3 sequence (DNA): TGCGCCAGCAGCGTCGGGACTAGCGGGAGGAGGGAGACCCAGTACTTC.